This T cell receptor (beta chain) comes out of a study of PD-1 blockade in classical Hodgkin lymphoma. The CDR3 has 17 residues. Brentuximab vedotin exposure varied, and every patient relapsed after autologous stem cell transplantation. The authors purified CD4+ T cells from thawed PBMCs by magnetic negative selection. Each best response was a complete response, a partial response or progressive disease. TCRdb keeps only in-frame clones here, not all; method: immunoSEQ multiplex PCR. The table lists 6,400 or so clones, 70% to 80% of them singletons. The chain has TRBV21-1 and TRBJ1-4; no check of the table's D call, TRBD1, against the DNA was made. TRBV21-1 is shown as a pseudogene. This receptor was obtained from a human donor with classical Hodgkin lymphoma. This sample comprised CD4+ T cells from blood, obtained at baseline. This CDR3 is CASSVRDSGGVGEKLFF. Written as DNA, the CDR3 is TGTGCCAGCAGTGTCCGGGACAGTGGAGGCGTGGGAGAAAAACTGTTTTTT.